The 2 T cell receptor beta chains presented below share a single source sample, sequenced in a study of cytomegalovirus exposure and HLA in healthy donors. Primers included in the PCR were 60 Vbeta and 13 Jbeta primers. Data came from immunoSEQ multiplex PCR; TCRdb stores just in-frame clones and leaves some out. Here the sample spans some 120,000 clones, roughly 80% being singletons. The sample consisted of PBMCs. The receptors derive from a male donor in good health and CMV-seronegative.

The genes are TRBV9 and TRBJ2-2; D unresolved. CDR1 is SGDLS, CDR2 YYNGEE, per germline. V was shortened by 0 bases and J by 4 bases, with 10 bases between the two germline ends. CDR3 length equals 15 residues. DNA for the CDR3: TGTGCCAGCAGCGTAGGGCCCGACTTCACCGGGGAGCTGTTTTTT. Translating gives CASSVGPDFTGELFF.

The chain links TRBV19 to TRBJ1-1; D remains ambiguous. V was pared by 3 bases and J by 0 bases, with 8 bases between. The CDR3 sequence is 14 residues long. Germline V gene sequence: CDR1 LNHDA, CDR2 SQIVND (reference sequence). DNA for the CDR3: TGTGCCAGTAGTATTGGTCAGATGAACACTGAAGCTTTCTTT. Amino acid sequence: CASSIGQMNTEAFF.